Below, 20 T cell receptor beta chains from the same sample are listed, as sequenced in a study of cytomegalovirus exposure and HLA in healthy donors. A multiplex PCR was run with 60 Vbeta primers and 13 Jbeta primers. Libraries were prepared by immunoSEQ multiplex PCR; TCRdb keeps only in-frame clonotypes and omits some of them. The sample contains 200,000 to 250,000 clones, over 70% of which appear only once. Sequencing was performed on PBMCs. The receptors here all came from a woman aged 55-70 years in good health and CMV-seropositive.

This rearrangement joins TRBV7-2 to TRBJ1-1; 9 nucleotides align to TRBD1. CDR3 size: 14 residues. Losses at the gene ends were 6 bases for V and 5 bases for J; bases not matched to a gene: 7. Germline V lookup: CDR1 SGHTA, CDR2 FQGNSA. The CDR3 sequence is CASRRGQGTTEAFF. CDR3 bases: TGTGCCAGCAGACGAGGACAGGGGACAACTGAAGCTTTCTTT. Drawing the rest from reference TRBV7-2 and TRBJ1-1, the complete variable domain is GAGVSQSPSNKVTEKGKDVELRCDPISGHTALYWYRQSLGQGLEFLIYFQGNSAPDKSGLPSDRFSAERTGGSVSTLTIQRTQQEDSAVYLCASRRGQGTTEAFFGQGTRLTVV.

The table lists this clone with a few counts. This chain uses TRBV28 with TRBJ2-3; 8 bases match TRBD2. Trimming cost V 8 bases and J 6 bases; bases outside gene matches: 10. The CDR3 runs 14 residues. In germline, CDR1 is MDHEN, CDR2 SYDVKM. The CDR3 region has the DNA TGTGCCAGCGCCCGGGGGGGGCCGACGGATACGCAGTATTTT. Translating it yields CASARGGPTDTQYF.

This clone was seen a few times. The chain combines TRBV7-9 with TRBJ2-2, with D possibly being TRBD2 (5 bases). The CDR3 totals 15 residues. Trimming pared 5 bases from V and 3 bases from J, leaving 13 bases between. CDR1 is SEHNR, CDR2 FQNEAQ, per germline (reference sequence). CDR3 bases: TGTGCCAGCAGCCCCATCACGGGGTACACCGGGGAGCTGTTTTTT. Translating gives CASSPITGYTGELFF.

Comment on this clone: This sample includes further DNA sequences coding for the same CDR3. The chain recombines TRBV27 with TRBJ2-1; 9 positions match TRBD2. This CDR3 has 15 amino acids. Trimming took 3 bases from V and 3 from J; bases not matched to a gene: 3. The germline gives CDR1 MNHEY, CDR2 SMNVEV (reference sequence). The CDR3 DNA reads as TGTGCCAGCAGTTTGACTAGCGGCAGCTACAATGAGCAGTTCTTC. Amino acids: CASSLTSGSYNEQFF.

V and J are TRBV6-1 and TRBJ2-7; 10 bases are shared with TRBD2. The CDR3 totals 15 residues. Trimming cost V 0 bases and J 4 bases; bases outside gene matches: 3. Looked up from germline, CDR1 is MNHNS and CDR2 is SASEGT. The CDR3 sequence is CASSEAGTSVYEQYF. CDR3 DNA sequence: TGTGCCAGCAGTGAAGCGGGGACTAGCGTGTACGAGCAGTACTTC.

This clone was seen only once. The chain carries TRBV9 and TRBJ2-5; 9 bases are shared with TRBD2. V lost 1 base, J lost 5 bases, and 9 bases stayed unmatched. This CDR3 comprises 16 residues. Germline CDR1 is SGDLS and CDR2 is YYNGEE. The CDR3 bases are TGTGCCAGCAGCGTATCGAGCGGGGGGCCAGGCGAGACCCAGTACTTC. As protein: CASSVSSGGPGETQYF.

There are a few counts of this clone. The J gene is TRBJ1-4, the V gene TRBV5-1; TRBD1 matches at 7 bases. CDR1 is SGHRS and CDR2 is YFSETQ in the germline V gene. The trim removed 4 bases at V and 4 bases at J, leaving 7 bases unmatched. This CDR3 region has 15 residues. The CDR3 nucleotides are TGCGCCAGCAGCGGGACCGGGACAGTTAATGAAAAACTGTTTTTT. Translating it yields CASSGTGTVNEKLFF.

This clone was found once. The chain is built from TRBV6-6 and TRBJ2-1, with D unresolved. Trimming removed 5 bases from V and 1 base from J, with 12 bases in between. Germline loops: CDR1 MNHNY, CDR2 SVGAGI (reference sequence). The CDR3 runs to 15 residues. CDR3: CASSVWATSYNEQFF. The CDR3 DNA follows: TGTGCCAGCAGTGTCTGGGCGACGTCCTACAATGAGCAGTTCTTC.

This clone was recorded once. The rearrangement joins TRBV18 to TRBJ1-2; tentatively, D is TRBD1 (5 bases). The CDR3 spans 14 residues. Germline CDR1 KGHSH, CDR2 LQKENI. V lost 3 bases to trimming and J lost 0 bases, with 8 bases between them. CDR3 nucleotide sequence: TGTGCCAGCTCACCTGGGACTACTAACTATGGCTACACCTTC. Translation gives CASSPGTTNYGYTF. The entire variable domain, with the rest obtained from reference TRBV18 and TRBJ1-2, is as follows: NAGVMQNPRHLVRRRGQEARLRCSPMKGHSHVYWYRQLPEEGLKFMVYLQKENIIDESGMPKERFSAEFPKEGPSILRIQQVVRGDSAAYFCASSPGTTNYGYTFGSGTRLTVV.

This clone has only a few counts. The chain links TRBV7-2 to TRBJ1-2; possibly TRBD1 for D (5 bases). The CDR3 consists of 15 residues. CDR1 is SGHTA and CDR2 is FQGNSA in the germline V gene. Trimming pared 5 bases from V and 4 bases from J, leaving 17 bases between. The CDR3 nucleotides read TGTGCCAGCAGCCCCTACGGTCAGGGTGGCTATGGCTACACCTTC. Its translation is CASSPYGQGGYGYTF.

The rearrangement joins TRBV7-9 to TRBJ2-3; 9 bases map to TRBD2. This CDR3 has 15 residues. After removal of 5 bases from V and 4 bases from J, the junction contained 7 bases not matched to a gene. The germline gives CDR1 SEHNR, CDR2 FQNEAQ (reference sequence). The CDR3 nucleotides read TGTGCCAGCAGCCGCGGGGGGGCGGATTCAGATACGCAGTATTTT. Translated, it gives CASSRGGADSDTQYF.

This clone has only one observation. As DNA, the CDR3 is TGTGCCAGCTCACCATCGGCTAGCGCCTACGAGCAGTACTTC. Protein sequence: CASSPSASAYEQYF. This chain joins TRBV18 and TRBJ2-7; D possibly corresponds to TRBD2 (6 bases). The CDR3 runs 14 residues. Germline V CDR1 and CDR2: KGHSH, LQKENI. The V end lost 2 bases, the J end lost 2 bases, and 10 bases lay between the germline ends.

This clone was observed a few times. The chain carries TRBV5-1 and TRBJ2-1, with D unresolved. This CDR3 has 16 residues. V shed 0 bases and J shed 8 bases, with 18 bases lying between them. CDR1 SGHRS and CDR2 YFSETQ come from the germline V gene. The CDR3 protein is CASSLAWVGSWDEQFF. The DNA for the CDR3 is TGCGCCAGCAGCTTGGCCTGGGTGGGTAGCTGGGATGAGCAGTTCTTC.

The J gene is TRBJ1-1, the V gene TRBV5-5; 7 bases match TRBD1. The CDR3 runs 13 residues. The J segment lost 5 bases and the V segment lost 2 bases, leaving 3 bases of the junction unmatched. Germline V gene sequence: CDR1 SGHKS, CDR2 YYEKEE (reference sequence). The CDR3 DNA sequence: TGTGCCAGCAGCTTACAGGGGTGGACTGAAGCTTTCTTT. Protein product: CASSLQGWTEAFF.

This chain connects TRBV21-1 to TRBJ1-1; the D call TRBD1 from the table was never checked on the DNA. TRBV21-1 counts as a pseudogene. This CDR3 spans 16 amino acids. CDR3 sequence reads: CASSKDRGLMNTEAFF. DNA for the CDR3: TGTGCCAGCAGCAAAGACAGGGGGCTAATGAACACTGAAGCTTTCTTT.

The genes are TRBV28 and TRBJ1-4, with D hard to call. The V gene lost 1 base and the J gene lost 5 bases, with 5 bases spanning the gap. In germline, CDR1 is MDHEN, CDR2 SYDVKM. The length of the CDR3 is 13 residues. The CDR3 DNA is TGTGCCAGCAGTTTATATCGGAATGAAAAACTGTTTTTT. This gives the protein CASSLYRNEKLFF.

This chain joins TRBV5-1 and TRBJ2-5, with 9 bases matching TRBD2. Unmatched junction bases numbered 8, after V lost 2 bases and J lost 3 bases. The germline V gene encodes CDR1 SGHRS and CDR2 YFSETQ. The CDR3 extends over 16 amino acids. CDR3: CASSFFGGGAEETQYF. In DNA form, the CDR3 reads TGCGCCAGCAGCTTTTTCGGCGGGGGGGCCGAAGAGACCCAGTACTTC.

V and J are TRBV28 and TRBJ2-5; D may be TRBD1 (5 bases). The assigned J gene may be wrong: the sequence end matches TRBJ2-7 better. The CDR3 covers 14 residues. Germline V gene sequence: CDR1 MDHEN, CDR2 SYDVKM. CDR3 nucleotide sequence: TGTGCCAGCAGTTTAAGTCAGGGAATACACGAGCAGTACTTC. Amino acids: CASSLSQGIHEQYF.

J is TRBJ2-7 and V is TRBV5-1; tentatively, D is TRBD1 (6 bases). Germline V gives CDR1 SGHRS, CDR2 YFSETQ. The CDR3 consists of 15 residues. Trimming shortened V by 1 base and J by 4 bases, and 15 bases separated the two germline ends. The CDR3 sequence is CASSLSPGHIYEQYF. In DNA form, the CDR3 reads TGCGCCAGCAGCTTGAGCCCGGGACACATATACGAGCAGTACTTC. Combining the CDR3 with reference TRBV5-1 and TRBJ2-7 gives the whole variable domain KAGVTQTPRYLIKTRGQQVTLSCSPISGHRSVSWYQQTPGQGLQFLFEYFSETQRNKGNFPGRFSGRQFSNSRSEMNVSTLELGDSALYLCASSLSPGHIYEQYFGPGTRLTVT.

J is TRBJ1-6 and V is TRBV6-1, with D possibly being TRBD1 (6 bases). This CDR3 is 15 amino acids long. Germline lookup yields CDR1 MNHNS and CDR2 SASEGT. V was cut by 3 bases and J by 10 bases, with 16 bases left in between. CDR3 residues: CASSDVVQGRSPLHF. CDR3 bases: TGTGCCAGCAGTGACGTGGTTCAGGGGCGATCACCCCTCCACTTT.